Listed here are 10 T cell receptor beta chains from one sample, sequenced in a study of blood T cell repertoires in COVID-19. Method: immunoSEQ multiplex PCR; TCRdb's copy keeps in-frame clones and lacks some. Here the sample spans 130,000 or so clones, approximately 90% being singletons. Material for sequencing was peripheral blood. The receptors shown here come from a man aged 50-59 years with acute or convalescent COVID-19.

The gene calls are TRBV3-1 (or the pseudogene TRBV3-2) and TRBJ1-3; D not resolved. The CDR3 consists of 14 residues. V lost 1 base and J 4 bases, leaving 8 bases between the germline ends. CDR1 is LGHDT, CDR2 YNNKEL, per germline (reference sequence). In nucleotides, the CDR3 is TGTGCCAGCAGCCAAGGGAGTGCCGGAAACACCATATATTTT. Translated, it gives CASSQGSAGNTIYF.

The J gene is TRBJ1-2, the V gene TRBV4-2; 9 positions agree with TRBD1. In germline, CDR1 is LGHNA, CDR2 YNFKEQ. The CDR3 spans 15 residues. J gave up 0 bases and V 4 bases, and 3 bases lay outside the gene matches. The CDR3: CASSLGTGSNYGYTF. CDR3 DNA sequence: TGTGCCAGCAGCCTTGGGACAGGGTCTAACTATGGCTACACCTTC.

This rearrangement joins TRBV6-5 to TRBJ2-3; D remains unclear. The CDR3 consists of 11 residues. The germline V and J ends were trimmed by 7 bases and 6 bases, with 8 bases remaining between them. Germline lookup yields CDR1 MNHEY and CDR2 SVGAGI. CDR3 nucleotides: TGTGCCAGCACCCTTATGGATACGCAGTATTTT. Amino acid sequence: CASTLMDTQYF.

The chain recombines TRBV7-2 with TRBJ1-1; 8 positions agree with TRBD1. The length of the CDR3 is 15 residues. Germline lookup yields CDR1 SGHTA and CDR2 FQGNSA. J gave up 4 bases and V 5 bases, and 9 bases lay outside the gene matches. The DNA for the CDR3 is TGTGCCAGCAGCCTACAGGGGGGCGACCTCACTGAAGCTTTCTTT. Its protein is CASSLQGGDLTEAFF.

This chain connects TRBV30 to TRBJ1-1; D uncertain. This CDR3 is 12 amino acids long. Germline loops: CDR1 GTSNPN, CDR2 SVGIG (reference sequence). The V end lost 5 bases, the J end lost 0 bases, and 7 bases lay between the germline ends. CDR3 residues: CAWGYMNTEAFF. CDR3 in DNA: TGTGCCTGGGGGTATATGAACACTGAAGCTTTCTTT.

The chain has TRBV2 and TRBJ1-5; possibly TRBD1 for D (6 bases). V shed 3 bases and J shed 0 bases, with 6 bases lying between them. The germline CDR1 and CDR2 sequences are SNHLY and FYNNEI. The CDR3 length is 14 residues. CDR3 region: CASSDRGSNQPQHF. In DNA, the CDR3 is TGTGCCAGCAGTGACAGGGGTAGCAATCAGCCCCAGCATTTT.

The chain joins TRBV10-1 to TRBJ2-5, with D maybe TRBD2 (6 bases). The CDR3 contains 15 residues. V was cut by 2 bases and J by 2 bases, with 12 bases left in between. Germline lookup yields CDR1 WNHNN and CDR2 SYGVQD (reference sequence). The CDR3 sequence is CASSEKWGTQETQYF. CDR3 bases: TGCGCCAGCAGTGAGAAGTGGGGGACTCAAGAGACCCAGTACTTC.

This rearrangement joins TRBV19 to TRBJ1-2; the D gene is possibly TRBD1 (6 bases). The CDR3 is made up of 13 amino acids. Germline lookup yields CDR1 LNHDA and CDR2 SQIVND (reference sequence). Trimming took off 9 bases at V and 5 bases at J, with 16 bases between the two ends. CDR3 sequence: CASWYRDSYGYTF. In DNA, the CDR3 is TGTGCCAGCTGGTACAGGGATTCTTATGGCTACACCTTC.

This CDR3 reads CASSPSGGRQGAYNAFF. CDR3 nucleotides: TGTGCCAGCAGCCCATCCGGGGGGCGACAGGGGGCGTATAATGCTTTCTTT. The chain links TRBV7-3 to TRBJ1-1; 10 bases are shared with TRBD1. CDR1 and CDR2 from the germline V gene are SGHTA and FQGTGA. The ends lost 5 bases at V and 11 bases at J; junction bases unmatched: 20. The CDR3 runs to 17 residues.

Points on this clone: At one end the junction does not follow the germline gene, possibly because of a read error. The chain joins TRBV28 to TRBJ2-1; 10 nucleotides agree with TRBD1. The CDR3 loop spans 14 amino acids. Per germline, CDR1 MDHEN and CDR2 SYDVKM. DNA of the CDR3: TGTGCCAGCAGTTTATTCTGGGACAGGGGCTTTTTCCTCTTC. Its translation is CASSLFWDRGFFLF.